The T cell receptor beta chain described here comes from a study of beta chain features in type 1 diabetes. As every portion of the isolated RNA was reverse transcribed, the sequencing read expressed TCRB transcripts. Profiled with immunoSEQ multiplex PCR; TCRdb holds only in-frame clones, not every one. The data show roughly 260,000 clones, 20% seen once. Only one heparinised blood draw was taken per donor, and its volume averaged approximately 100 mL. Whole-study findings and limits: Across patients, naive, central memory and Treg TCRB repertoires exhibited apparently greater similarity than was observed across healthy donors. Moderate but significant shortening of TCRB CDR3s was recorded in all four CD4+ subsets from Type 1 diabetes patients.

This clone was observed a few times. No antigen is known for it. This CDR3 has 14 amino acids. Trimming cost V 2 bases and J 10 bases, with 15 bases left between them. From germline, CDR1 is SGHTA and CDR2 FQGNSA. The clonotype comes from a woman aged 40 to 50 with type 1 diabetes. Sequenced input: naive CD4+ T cells from blood. V and J are TRBV7-2 and TRBJ2-1; D unclear. CDR3: CASSLSSSYGEQFF. The CDR3 region has the DNA TGTGCCAGCAGCTTATCCTCGTCCTACGGGGAGCAGTTCTTC.